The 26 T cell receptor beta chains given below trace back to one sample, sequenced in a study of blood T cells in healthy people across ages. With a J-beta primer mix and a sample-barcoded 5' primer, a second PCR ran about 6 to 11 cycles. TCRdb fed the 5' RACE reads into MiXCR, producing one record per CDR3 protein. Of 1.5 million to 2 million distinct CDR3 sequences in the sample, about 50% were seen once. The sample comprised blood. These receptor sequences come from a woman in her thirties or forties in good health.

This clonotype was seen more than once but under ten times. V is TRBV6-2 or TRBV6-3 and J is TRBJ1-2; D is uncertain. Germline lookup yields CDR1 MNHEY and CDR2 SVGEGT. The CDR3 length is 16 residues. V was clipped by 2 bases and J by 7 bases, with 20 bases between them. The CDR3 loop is CASSYKSAGWPFGYTF. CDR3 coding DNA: TGTGCCAGCAGTTACAAATCGGCAGGCTGGCCGTTTGGCTACACCTTC.

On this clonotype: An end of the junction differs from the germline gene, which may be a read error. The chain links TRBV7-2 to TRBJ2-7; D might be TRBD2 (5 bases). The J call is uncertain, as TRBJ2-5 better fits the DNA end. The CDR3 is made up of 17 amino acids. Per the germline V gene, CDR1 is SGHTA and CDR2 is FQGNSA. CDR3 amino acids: CANSLALDKRLSETQYF. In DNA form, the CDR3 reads TGTGCCAACAGCTTAGCGCTTGACAAGCGACTCTCGGAGACCCAGTACTTC.

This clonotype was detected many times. The CDR3 loop reads CASSRDRDEKLFF. In DNA form, the CDR3 reads TGTGCCAGCAGTCGGGACAGGGACGAAAAACTGTTTTTT. The chain uses TRBV6-1 and TRBJ1-4, with 9 bases aligning to TRBD1. The V and J ends lost 5 bases and 8 bases, in that order; junction bases with no gene match: 3. The CDR3 is made up of 13 amino acids. Germline V gives CDR1 MNHNS, CDR2 SASEGT.

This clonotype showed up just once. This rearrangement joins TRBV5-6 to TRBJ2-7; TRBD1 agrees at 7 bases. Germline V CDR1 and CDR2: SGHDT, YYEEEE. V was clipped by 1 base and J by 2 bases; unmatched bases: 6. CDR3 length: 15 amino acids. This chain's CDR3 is CASSLIGQATYEQYF. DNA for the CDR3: TGTGCCAGCAGCTTGATCGGACAGGCTACCTACGAGCAGTACTTC.

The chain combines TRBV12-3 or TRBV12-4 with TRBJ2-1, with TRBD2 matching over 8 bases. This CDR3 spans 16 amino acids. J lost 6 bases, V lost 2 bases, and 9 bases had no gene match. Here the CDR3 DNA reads TGTGCCAGCAGTTTAATGGCGGGGGGCCCCCGCAATGAGCAGTTCTTC. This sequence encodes CASSLMAGGPRNEQFF.

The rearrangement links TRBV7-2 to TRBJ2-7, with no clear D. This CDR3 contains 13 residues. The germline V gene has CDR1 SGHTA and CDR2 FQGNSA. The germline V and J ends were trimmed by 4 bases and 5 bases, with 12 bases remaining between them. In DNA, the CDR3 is TGTGCCAGCAGCTCACAAAAGGGCCACGAGCAGTACTTC. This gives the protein CASSSQKGHEQYF. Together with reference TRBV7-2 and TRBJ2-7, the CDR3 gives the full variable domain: GAGVSQSPSNKVTEKGKDVELRCDPISGHTALYWYRQSLGQGLEFLIYFQGNSAPDKSGLPSDRFSAERTGGSVSTLTIQRTQQEDSAVYLCASSSQKGHEQYFGPGTRLTVT.

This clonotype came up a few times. The CDR3 coding sequence is TGTGCCAGCAGCCCAGACGGGGGGGGAAACATTCAGTACTTC. Amino acids: CASSPDGGGNIQYF. The rearrangement joins TRBV9 to TRBJ2-4; TRBD2 agrees at 8 bases. The CDR3 is made up of 14 amino acids. The V gene end was trimmed by 4 bases and the J gene end by 6 bases; junction bases not matched to a gene: 6. Germline V gene lookup returns CDR1 SGDLS and CDR2 YYNGEE. Complete variable domain (other parts from reference TRBV9 and TRBJ2-4): DSGVTQTPKHLITATGQRVTLRCSPRSGDLSVYWYQQSLDQGLQFLIQYYNGEERAKGNILERFSAQQFPDLHSELNLSSLELGDSALYFCASSPDGGGNIQYFGAGTRLSVL.

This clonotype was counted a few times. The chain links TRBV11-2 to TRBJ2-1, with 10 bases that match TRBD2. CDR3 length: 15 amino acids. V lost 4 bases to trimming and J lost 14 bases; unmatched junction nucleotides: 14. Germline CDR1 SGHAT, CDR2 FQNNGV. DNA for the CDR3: TGTGCCAGCAGCTCCGGTACTAGCGGGGAAGGGTCGGAGTTCTTC. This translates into CASSSGTSGEGSEFF.

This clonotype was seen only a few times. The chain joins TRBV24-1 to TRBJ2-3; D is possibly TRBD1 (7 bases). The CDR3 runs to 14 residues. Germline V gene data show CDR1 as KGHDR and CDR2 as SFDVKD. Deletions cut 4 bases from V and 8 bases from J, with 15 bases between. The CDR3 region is CATSETGTAGTQYF. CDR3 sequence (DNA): TGTGCCACCAGTGAAACCGGGACAGCGGGTACGCAGTATTTT.

The CDR3, as DNA: TGTGCCAGCAGCCAACTTGTGGGGGACCAAGAGACCCAGTACTTC. Translated, it gives CASSQLVGDQETQYF. The gene calls are TRBV4-2 and TRBJ2-5, with D perhaps being TRBD1 or TRBD2 (5 bases each). Germline V CDR1 and CDR2: LGHNA, YNFKEQ. V lost 2 bases, J lost 0 bases, and 10 bases lay in between. The length of the CDR3 is 15 residues.

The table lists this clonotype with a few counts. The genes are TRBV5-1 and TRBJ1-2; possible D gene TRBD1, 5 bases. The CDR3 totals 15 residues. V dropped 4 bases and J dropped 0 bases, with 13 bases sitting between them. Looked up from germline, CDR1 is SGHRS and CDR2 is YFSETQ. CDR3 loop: CASSRDGISNYGYTF. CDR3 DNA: TGCGCCAGCAGCAGGGACGGAATTTCTAACTATGGCTACACCTTC.

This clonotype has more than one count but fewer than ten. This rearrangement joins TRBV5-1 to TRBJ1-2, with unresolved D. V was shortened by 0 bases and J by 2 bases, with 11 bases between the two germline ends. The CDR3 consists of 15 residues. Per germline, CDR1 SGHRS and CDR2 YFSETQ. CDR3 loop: CASSLEPGENYGYTF. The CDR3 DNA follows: TGCGCCAGCAGCTTGGAGCCAGGAGAGAACTATGGCTACACCTTC.

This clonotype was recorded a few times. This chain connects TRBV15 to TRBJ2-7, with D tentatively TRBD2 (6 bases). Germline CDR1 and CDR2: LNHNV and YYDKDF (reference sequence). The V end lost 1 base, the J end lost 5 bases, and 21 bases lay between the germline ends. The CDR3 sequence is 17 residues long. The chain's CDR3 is CATSRVPTRGARDEQYF. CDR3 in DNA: TGTGCCACCAGCAGAGTTCCAACGCGGGGCGCTAGAGACGAGCAGTACTTC.

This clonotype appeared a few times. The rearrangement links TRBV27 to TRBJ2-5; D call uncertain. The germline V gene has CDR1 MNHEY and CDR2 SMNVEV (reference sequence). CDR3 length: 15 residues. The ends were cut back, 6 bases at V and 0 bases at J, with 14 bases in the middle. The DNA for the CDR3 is TGTGCCAGCAGCCCTGGATCGGAATACCAAGAGACCCAGTACTTC. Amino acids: CASSPGSEYQETQYF.

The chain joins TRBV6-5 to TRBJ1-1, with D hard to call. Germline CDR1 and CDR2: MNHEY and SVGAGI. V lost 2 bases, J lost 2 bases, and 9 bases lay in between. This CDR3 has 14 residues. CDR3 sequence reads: CASSYQQENTEAFF. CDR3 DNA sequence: TGTGCCAGCAGTTACCAACAAGAAAACACTGAAGCTTTCTTT.

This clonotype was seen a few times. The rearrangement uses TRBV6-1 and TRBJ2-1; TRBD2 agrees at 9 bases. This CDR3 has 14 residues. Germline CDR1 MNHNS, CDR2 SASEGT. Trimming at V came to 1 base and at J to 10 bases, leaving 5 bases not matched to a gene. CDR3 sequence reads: CASSEGRGGREQFF. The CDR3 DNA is TGTGCCAGCAGTGAAGGGCGGGGGGGAAGGGAGCAGTTCTTC.

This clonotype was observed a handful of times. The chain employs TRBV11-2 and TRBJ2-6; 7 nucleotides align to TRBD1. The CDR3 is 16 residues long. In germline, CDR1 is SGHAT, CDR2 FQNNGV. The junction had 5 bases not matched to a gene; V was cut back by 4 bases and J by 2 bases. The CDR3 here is CASSSGTVPGANVLTF. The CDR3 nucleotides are TGTGCCAGCAGCTCCGGGACAGTACCTGGGGCCAACGTCCTGACTTTC.

Here the CDR3 DNA reads TGTGCCAGCAGCCCGGGACTAGCGGTTGTCTCAGATACGCAGTATTTT. Encoded protein: CASSPGLAVVSDTQYF. The gene calls are TRBV7-9 and TRBJ2-3; TRBD2 aligns across 11 bases. The trim removed 5 bases at V and 4 bases at J, leaving 8 bases unmatched. This CDR3 has 16 amino acids. Germline V gene lookup returns CDR1 SEHNR and CDR2 FQNEAQ (reference sequence).

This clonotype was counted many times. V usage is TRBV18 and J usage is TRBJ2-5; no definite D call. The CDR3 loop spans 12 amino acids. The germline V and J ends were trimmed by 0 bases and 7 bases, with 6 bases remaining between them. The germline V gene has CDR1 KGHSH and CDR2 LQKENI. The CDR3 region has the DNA TGTGCCAGCTCACCACCGGTCGGGACCCAGTACTTC. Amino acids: CASSPPVGTQYF.

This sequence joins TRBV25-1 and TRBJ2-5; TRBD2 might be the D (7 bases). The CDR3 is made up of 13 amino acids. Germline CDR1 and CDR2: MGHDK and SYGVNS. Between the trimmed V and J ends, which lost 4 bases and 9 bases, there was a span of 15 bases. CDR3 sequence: CASSAMGGQAQYF. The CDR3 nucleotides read TGTGCCAGCAGTGCCATGGGGGGGCAGGCCCAGTACTTC.

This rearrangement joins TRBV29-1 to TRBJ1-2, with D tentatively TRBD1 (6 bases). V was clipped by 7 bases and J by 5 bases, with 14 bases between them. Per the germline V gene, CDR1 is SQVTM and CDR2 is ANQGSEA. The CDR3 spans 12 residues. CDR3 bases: TGCAGCGATACACAGGGAGGGTATGGCTACACCTTC. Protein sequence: CSDTQGGYGYTF.

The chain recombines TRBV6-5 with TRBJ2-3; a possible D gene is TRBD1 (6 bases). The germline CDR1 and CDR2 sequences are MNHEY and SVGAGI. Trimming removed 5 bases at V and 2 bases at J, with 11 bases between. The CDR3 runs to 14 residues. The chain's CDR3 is CASSRDTLTDTQYF. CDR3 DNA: TGTGCCAGCAGTAGGGACACCCTCACAGATACGCAGTATTTT.

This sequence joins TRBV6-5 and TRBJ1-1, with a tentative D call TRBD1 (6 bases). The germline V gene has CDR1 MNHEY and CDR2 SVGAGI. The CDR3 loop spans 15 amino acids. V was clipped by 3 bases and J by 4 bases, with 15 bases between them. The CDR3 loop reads CASSYLDSTGTEAFF. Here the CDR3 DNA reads TGTGCCAGCAGTTATCTGGACAGCACCGGCACTGAAGCTTTCTTT.

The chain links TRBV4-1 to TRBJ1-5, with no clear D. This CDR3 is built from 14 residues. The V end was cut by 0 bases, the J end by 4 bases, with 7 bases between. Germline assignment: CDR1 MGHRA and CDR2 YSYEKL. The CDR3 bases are TGCGCCAGCAGCCAAGATTGGCCTAATCAGCCCCAGCATTTT. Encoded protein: CASSQDWPNQPQHF.

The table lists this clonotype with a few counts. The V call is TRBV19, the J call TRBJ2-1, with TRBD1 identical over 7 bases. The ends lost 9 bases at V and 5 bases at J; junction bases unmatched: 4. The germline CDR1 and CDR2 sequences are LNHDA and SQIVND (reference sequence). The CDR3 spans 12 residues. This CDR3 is CASGTVDNEQFF. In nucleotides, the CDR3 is TGTGCCAGCGGGACAGTTGACAATGAGCAGTTCTTC.

CDR3 protein: CASSQTDGAYEQYF. The CDR3 DNA follows: TGTGCCAGCAGCCAAACGGACGGAGCCTACGAGCAGTACTTC. This chain uses TRBV3-1 with TRBJ2-7, with D uncertain. V was pared by 2 bases and J by 2 bases, with 10 bases between. Germline V CDR1 and CDR2: LGHDT, YNNKEL (reference sequence). The CDR3 consists of 14 residues.